This TCR beta chain comes out of a study of blood T cell repertoires in COVID-19. Study overall: Samples came from the United States, Italy and Spain, spanning acute and convalescent COVID-19. T cells, B-cell-depleted T cells, or PBMCs supplied cDNA or gDNA.

J lost 1 base, V lost 5 bases, and 5 bases had no gene match. The length of the CDR3 is 16 residues. Germline CDR1 is SGHVS and CDR2 is FQNEAQ. Per the original data handling: It was from reference gene primer amplification that nucleated cell counts were estimated. Assay: immunoSEQ multiplex PCR; the TCRdb copy retains only in-frame clones and omits some. The DNA was the basis for D and trimming; V, J and clone size are from that table. The data contain some 240,000 clones, roughly 84% of them singletons. This clone was seen ten or more times. This receptor was identified in a woman between 40 and 55 years old who had recovered from COVID-19. The sequencing input was peripheral blood. The J gene is TRBJ1-5, the V gene TRBV7-8; 10 nucleotides align to TRBD1. CDR3 loop: CASSPTGGESNQPQHF. The CDR3 nucleotides read TGTGCCAGCAGCCCGACAGGGGGCGAAAGCAATCAGCCCCAGCATTTT.